These 6 T cell receptor beta chains originate from one sample sequenced in a study of T cell changes during pregnancy in multiple sclerosis. Only in-frame clones appear in the TCRdb table, and some are missing; sequencing was by immunoSEQ multiplex PCR. The table has around 97,000 clones, approximately 90% seen once. Sequencing was performed on peripheral blood, taken after pregnancy. The receptors here all came from a female donor with multiple sclerosis, enrolled in a pregnancy study.

The V gene is TRBV4-3, the J gene TRBJ1-1; no reliable D call. V was clipped by 2 bases and J by 1 base, with 8 bases between them. The CDR3 is 14 residues long. Germline CDR1 is LGHNA and CDR2 is YSLEER. The DNA of the CDR3 is TGCGCCAGCAGCCAATATTTAGAGAACACTGAAGCTTTCTTT. Translating gives CASSQYLENTEAFF.

The chain recombines TRBV7-8 with TRBJ1-5; D unclear. The CDR3 runs to 14 residues. Trimming removed 1 base at V and 2 bases at J, with 6 bases between. Germline CDR1 and CDR2: SGHVS and FQNEAQ. In nucleotides, the CDR3 is TGTGCCAGCAGCTTAGTGCAGGGCAATCAGCCCCAGCATTTT. Translation gives CASSLVQGNQPQHF.

This chain connects TRBV4-2 to TRBJ2-3, with D possibly TRBD2 on 6 matching bases. The CDR3 totals 13 residues. V gave up 4 bases and J gave up 4 bases, with 9 bases separating them. Germline lookup yields CDR1 LGHNA and CDR2 YNFKEQ. CDR3 coding DNA: TGTGCCAGCAGCCTTCAGCGGGCAGATACGCAGTATTTT. Its translation is CASSLQRADTQYF.

J is TRBJ1-1 and V is TRBV29-1; TRBD1 matches at 9 bases. The V and J ends lost 7 bases and 2 bases, in that order; junction bases with no gene match: 5. The CDR3 runs 13 residues. Per germline, CDR1 SQVTM and CDR2 ANQGSEA. The CDR3 region is CSGNRGPNTEAFF. Here the CDR3 DNA reads TGCAGCGGAAACAGGGGGCCCAACACTGAAGCTTTCTTT.

The chain uses TRBV19 and TRBJ2-7; tentatively, D is TRBD1 (6 bases). The V gene's germline CDR1 is LNHDA and CDR2 SQIVND (reference sequence). V shed 7 bases and J shed 2 bases, with 15 bases lying between them. The CDR3 is made up of 14 amino acids. The CDR3, as DNA: TGTGCCAGTAAAGGGGCAGGGGTGACCTACGAGCAGTACTTC. This encodes CASKGAGVTYEQYF. Supplemented by reference TRBV19 and TRBJ2-7, the full variable domain reads DGGITQSPKYLFRKEGQNVTLSCEQNLNHDAMYWYRQDPGQGLRLIYYSQIVNDFQKGDIAEGYSVSREKKESFPLTVTSAQKNPTAFYLCASKGAGVTYEQYFGPGTRLTVT.

This chain's CDR3 is CAWSEGYYSNQPQHF. The DNA for the CDR3 is TGTGCCTGGAGTGAGGGGTACTATAGCAATCAGCCCCAGCATTTT. This chain joins TRBV30 and TRBJ1-5; D might be TRBD1 (5 bases). Trimming cost V 1 base and J 0 bases, with 10 bases left between them. The CDR3 covers 15 residues. Germline lookup yields CDR1 GTSNPN and CDR2 SVGIG (reference sequence).